The present entry profiles one T cell receptor (beta chain) with its context. Authors' methods: Quantification of nucleated cells was approximated via reference gene primer amplification. Sequencing was performed with immunoSEQ multiplex PCR; in TCRdb, only in-frame clones are kept and a portion is missing. V and J calls and clone size come straight from that table; D and trimming were deduced from the DNA. Of about 250,000 clones listed, 65% to 90% are singletons. The data stem from a study of blood T cell repertoires in COVID-19. Study-level background: T cells, B-cell-depleted T cells, or PBMCs supplied cDNA or gDNA.

This receptor was obtained from a man aged 45-65 years with active or convalescent COVID-19. The sample was peripheral blood.

The CDR3 protein is CASMRQMLSGNTIYF. CDR3 in DNA: TGCGCCAGCATGAGACAGATGCTCTCTGGAAACACCATATATTTT. This chain links TRBV10-2 with TRBJ1-3, with D possibly being TRBD1 (5 bases). Germline loops: CDR1 WSHSY, CDR2 SAAADI. CDR3 length equals 15 residues. Trimming took off 7 bases at V and 0 bases at J, with 13 bases between the two ends.